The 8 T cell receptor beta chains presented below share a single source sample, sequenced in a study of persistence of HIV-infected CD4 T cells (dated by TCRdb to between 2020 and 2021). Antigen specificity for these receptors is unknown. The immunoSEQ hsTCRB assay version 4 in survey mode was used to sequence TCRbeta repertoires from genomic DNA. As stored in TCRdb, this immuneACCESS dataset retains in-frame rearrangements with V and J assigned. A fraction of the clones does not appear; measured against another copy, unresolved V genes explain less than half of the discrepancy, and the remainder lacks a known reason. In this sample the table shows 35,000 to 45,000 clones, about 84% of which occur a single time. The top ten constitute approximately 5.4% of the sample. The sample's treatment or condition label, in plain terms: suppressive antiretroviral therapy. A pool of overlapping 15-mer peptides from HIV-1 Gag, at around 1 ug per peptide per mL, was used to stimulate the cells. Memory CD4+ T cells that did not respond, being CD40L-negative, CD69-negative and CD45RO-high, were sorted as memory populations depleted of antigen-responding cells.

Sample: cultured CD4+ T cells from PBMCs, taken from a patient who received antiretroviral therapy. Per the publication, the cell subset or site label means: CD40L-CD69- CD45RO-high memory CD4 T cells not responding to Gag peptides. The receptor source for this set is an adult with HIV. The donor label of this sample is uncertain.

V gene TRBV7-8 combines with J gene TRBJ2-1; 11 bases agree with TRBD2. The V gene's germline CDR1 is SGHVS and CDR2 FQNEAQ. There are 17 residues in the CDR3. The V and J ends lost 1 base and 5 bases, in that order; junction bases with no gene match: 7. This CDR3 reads CASSLVRGTSGNNEQFF. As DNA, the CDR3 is TGTGCCAGCAGCTTAGTTAGGGGGACTAGCGGAAACAATGAGCAGTTCTTC.

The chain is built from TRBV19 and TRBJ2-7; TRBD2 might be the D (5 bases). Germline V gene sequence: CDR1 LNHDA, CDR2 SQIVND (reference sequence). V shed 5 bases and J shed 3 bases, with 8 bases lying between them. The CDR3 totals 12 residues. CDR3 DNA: TGTGCCAGTAGTTCCGGGGTCTACGAGCAGTACTTC. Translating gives CASSSGVYEQYF.

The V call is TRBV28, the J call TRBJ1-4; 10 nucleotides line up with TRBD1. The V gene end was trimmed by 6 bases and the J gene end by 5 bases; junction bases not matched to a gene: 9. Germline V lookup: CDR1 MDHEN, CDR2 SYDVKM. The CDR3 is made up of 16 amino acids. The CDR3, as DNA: TGTGCCAGCAGCACTGATTCGACAGGGGGCAATGAAAAACTGTTTTTT. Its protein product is CASSTDSTGGNEKLFF.

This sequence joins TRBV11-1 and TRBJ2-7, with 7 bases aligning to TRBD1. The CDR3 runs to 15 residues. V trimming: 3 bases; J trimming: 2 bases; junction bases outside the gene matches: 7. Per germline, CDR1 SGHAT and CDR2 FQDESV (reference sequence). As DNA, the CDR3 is TGTGCCAGCAGCTTGAACAGGGGCCGTACCTACGAGCAGTACTTC. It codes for CASSLNRGRTYEQYF.

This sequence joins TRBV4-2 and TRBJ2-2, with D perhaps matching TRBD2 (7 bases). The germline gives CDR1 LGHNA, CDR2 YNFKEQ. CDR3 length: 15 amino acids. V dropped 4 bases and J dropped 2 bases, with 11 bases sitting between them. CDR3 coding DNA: TGTGCCAGCAGCCTGGGAGGGGGTAACACCGGGGAGCTGTTTTTT. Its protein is CASSLGGGNTGELFF.

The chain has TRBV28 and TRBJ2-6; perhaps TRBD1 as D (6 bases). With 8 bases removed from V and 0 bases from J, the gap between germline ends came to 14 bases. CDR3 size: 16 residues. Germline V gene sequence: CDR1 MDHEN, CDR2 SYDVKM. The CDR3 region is CASGGTGPSGANVLTF. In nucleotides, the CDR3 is TGTGCCAGCGGAGGAACAGGGCCCTCTGGGGCCAACGTCCTGACTTTC.

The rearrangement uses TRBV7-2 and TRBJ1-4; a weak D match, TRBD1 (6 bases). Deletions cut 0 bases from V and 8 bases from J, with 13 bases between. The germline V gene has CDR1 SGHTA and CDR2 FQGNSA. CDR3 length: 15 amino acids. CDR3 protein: CASSLARDRSEKLFF. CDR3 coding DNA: TGTGCCAGCAGCTTAGCGCGAGACAGGTCCGAAAAACTGTTTTTT.

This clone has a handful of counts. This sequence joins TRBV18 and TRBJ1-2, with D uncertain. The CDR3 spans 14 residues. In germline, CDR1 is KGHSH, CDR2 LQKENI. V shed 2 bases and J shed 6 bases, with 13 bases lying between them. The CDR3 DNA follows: TGTGCCAGCTCACCATCGGAGGAGGACCATGGCTACACCTTC. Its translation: CASSPSEEDHGYTF.